The 24 T cell receptor beta chains presented below share a single source sample, sequenced in a study of blood T cells in healthy people across ages. It was with a sample-barcoded 5' primer and a J-beta primer mix that a second PCR of about 7 to 12 cycles was run. One entry per CDR3 protein results from TCRdb running MiXCR on the 5' RACE reads. The data show roughly 550,000 distinct CDR3 sequences, less than 25% seen once. In addition, the sample was reused for a study of T cells of mothers and their children.

The sequenced sample was blood. The receptor set was obtained from a boy aged 5 to 17 in good health.

This clonotype appeared a few times. The chain uses TRBV28 and TRBJ1-5; weak D call: TRBD1 (5 bases). Germline V CDR1 and CDR2: MDHEN, SYDVKM. This CDR3 has 16 residues. V lost 3 bases to trimming and J lost 3 bases, with 15 bases between them. CDR3 amino acids: CASSFTGQGFNQPQHF. DNA for the CDR3: TGTGCCAGCAGTTTTACTGGGCAGGGTTTCAATCAGCCCCAGCATTTT.

This sequence joins TRBV28 and TRBJ2-7; D gene unclear. V was pared by 8 bases and J by 1 base, with 15 bases between. This CDR3 has 14 residues. Germline CDR1 and CDR2: MDHEN and SYDVKM. CDR3 bases: TGTGCCAGCGCTACAAGGTGGTTTTCCTACGAGCAGTACTTC. This translates into CASATRWFSYEQYF. Based on the CDR3 plus reference TRBV28 and TRBJ2-7, the full variable domain is DVKVTQSSRYLVKRTGEKVFLECVQDMDHENMFWYRQDPGLGLRLIYFSYDVKMKEKGDIPEGYSVSREKKERFSLILESASTNQTSMYLCASATRWFSYEQYFGPGTRLTVT.

This clonotype has just a few counts. The gene calls are TRBV20-1 and TRBJ1-5, with a tentative D call TRBD1 (5 bases). This CDR3 has 13 amino acids. Germline CDR1 reads DFQATT; CDR2 reads SNEGSKA (reference sequence). Trimming shortened V by 3 bases and J by 4 bases, and 10 bases separated the two germline ends. Written as DNA, the CDR3 is TGCAGTGCTAGCGACAGCAGGAATCAGCCCCAGCATTTT. It is translated as CSASDSRNQPQHF.

V gene TRBV12-3 or TRBV12-4 combines with J gene TRBJ2-7; TRBD1 agrees at 9 bases. V lost 3 bases, J lost 2 bases, and 2 bases stayed unmatched. This CDR3 has 14 amino acids. The CDR3 nucleotides are TGTGCCAGCAGTTTCTGGGACAGGGCCTACGAGCAGTACTTC. This codes for CASSFWDRAYEQYF.

J is TRBJ1-1 and V is TRBV7-2; 9 positions agree with TRBD1. Germline CDR1 and CDR2: SGHTA and FQGNSA. This CDR3 comprises 12 residues. V lost 1 base, J lost 12 bases, and 3 bases stayed unmatched. CDR3 sequence reads: CASSLDRGRSFF. The CDR3 DNA is TGTGCCAGCAGCTTAGACAGGGGGCGGTCTTTCTTT.

V gene TRBV30 combines with J gene TRBJ2-3, with D perhaps matching TRBD1 (5 bases). The CDR3 extends over 12 amino acids. Germline V lookup: CDR1 GTSNPN, CDR2 SVGIG (reference sequence). Trimming removed 0 bases at V and 9 bases at J, with 10 bases between. CDR3 DNA: TGTGCCTGGAGTGTAGGGGTAGGGACGCAGTATTTT. Translated, it gives CAWSVGVGTQYF.

Ten or more counts support this clonotype. One end of the junction is discordant with germline, which a read error may explain. The rearrangement uses TRBV4-1 and TRBJ2-7; D perhaps matches TRBD2 (6 bases). CDR1 and CDR2 (germline): MGHRA, YSYEKL. This CDR3 has 14 amino acids. The CDR3 nucleotides are TGCGCCAGCGGCCAGTTGGGACTCGGAGTCGAGCAGTACTTC. It encodes CASGQLGLGVEQYF.

As DNA, the CDR3 is TGTGCCACCAGACCCGGGGCCGCTAATGAAAAACTGTTTTTT. This encodes CATRPGAANEKLFF. The gene calls are TRBV15 and TRBJ1-4, with D possibly TRBD1 on 5 matching bases. The V and J ends lost 6 bases and 3 bases respectively, with 11 bases between them. This CDR3 is built from 14 residues. CDR1 and CDR2 from the germline V gene are LNHNV and YYDKDF (reference sequence). Based on the CDR3 plus reference TRBV15 and TRBJ1-4, the full variable domain is DAMVIQNPRYQVTQFGKPVTLSCSQTLNHNVMYWYQQKSSQAPKLLFHYYDKDFNNEADTPDNFQSRRPNTSFCFLDIRSPGLGDTAMYLCATRPGAANEKLFFGSGTQLSVL.

This clonotype has only a few counts. The rearrangement uses TRBV7-3 and TRBJ2-1; 11 bases map to TRBD2. The junction had 7 bases not matched to a gene; V was cut back by 5 bases and J by 4 bases. The CDR3 has 16 amino acids. Germline CDR1 is SGHTA and CDR2 is FQGTGA. The CDR3 spells CASSLLSGGGYNEQFF. The DNA for the CDR3 is TGTGCCAGCAGCCTGCTTAGCGGGGGGGGATACAATGAGCAGTTCTTC.

This clonotype was detected once. The chain recombines TRBV27 with TRBJ1-1, with TRBD1 matching over 8 bases. Per the germline V gene, CDR1 is MNHEY and CDR2 is SMNVEV (reference sequence). J gave up 0 bases and V 8 bases, and 2 bases lay outside the gene matches. This CDR3 spans 13 amino acids. The CDR3 reads CASGTGMNTEAFF. CDR3 in DNA: TGTGCCAGCGGGACAGGCATGAACACTGAAGCTTTCTTT.

For the CDR3, the DNA is TGTGCCAGCAGCCCCGACGGGGATTACAATGAGCAGTTCTTC. It codes for CASSPDGDYNEQFF. The chain joins TRBV27 to TRBJ2-1; the D gene is possibly TRBD2 (5 bases). Trimming took off 6 bases at V and 4 bases at J, with 13 bases between the two ends. CDR3 length: 14 amino acids. Looked up from germline, CDR1 is MNHEY and CDR2 is SMNVEV (reference sequence).

This clonotype has just a few counts. The V call is TRBV20-1, the J call TRBJ2-3; D is uncertain. V was shortened by 6 bases and J by 5 bases, with 12 bases between the two germline ends. The CDR3 loop spans 12 amino acids. From germline, CDR1 is DFQATT and CDR2 SNEGSKA (reference sequence). The CDR3 region is CSAPASRDTQYF. The DNA of the CDR3 is TGCAGTGCCCCCGCTTCTAGAGATACGCAGTATTTT.

The J gene is TRBJ2-6, the V gene TRBV6-1; 12 bases align to TRBD2. CDR3 length equals 19 residues. V lost 7 bases to trimming and J lost 0 bases; unmatched junction nucleotides: 10. Germline CDR1 reads MNHNS; CDR2 reads SASEGT. The DNA for the CDR3 is TGTGCCAGCATCCCGCTAGCGGGAGGGTTTAGCTCTGGGGCCAACGTCCTGACTTTC. It is translated as CASIPLAGGFSSGANVLTF.

CDR3 bases: TGCAGTGCCCCCATGGGCCTCGGCTCCTACAATGAGCAGTTCTTC. Protein product: CSAPMGLGSYNEQFF. The gene calls are TRBV20-1 and TRBJ2-1; D is unclear. The CDR3 has 15 residues. Trimming stripped 6 bases from V and 0 bases from J, with 15 bases between. Germline V gene sequence: CDR1 DFQATT, CDR2 SNEGSKA (reference sequence).

This clonotype came up a few times. The J gene is TRBJ2-3, the V gene TRBV11-2, with 9 positions matching TRBD2. The germline V gene encodes CDR1 SGHAT and CDR2 FQNNGV. The CDR3 is 15 amino acids. Losses at the gene ends were 1 base for V and 4 bases for J; bases not matched to a gene: 3. In nucleotides, the CDR3 is TGTGCCAGCAGCTTAGGTAGCGGGGGTCCAGATACGCAGTATTTT. Amino acids: CASSLGSGGPDTQYF. Based on the CDR3 plus reference TRBV11-2 and TRBJ2-3, the full variable domain is EAGVAQSPRYKIIEKRQSVAFWCNPISGHATLYWYQQILGQGPKLLIQFQNNGVVDDSQLPKDRFSAERLKGVDSTLKIQPAKLEDSAVYLCASSLGSGGPDTQYFGPGTRLTVL.

This chain connects TRBV6-2 or TRBV6-3 to TRBJ2-5, with TRBD1 as a possible D gene (5 bases). This CDR3 has 14 amino acids. Germline V gene sequence: CDR1 MNHEY, CDR2 SVGEGT. Trimming took off 0 bases at V and 5 bases at J, with 10 bases between the two ends. DNA for the CDR3: TGTGCCAGCAGTTACTCTGGGGCAGGGGAGACCCAGTACTTC. This translates into CASSYSGAGETQYF.

This clonotype came up a few times. V gene TRBV5-1 combines with J gene TRBJ2-1; no reliable D call. Germline V gene sequence: CDR1 SGHRS, CDR2 YFSETQ. This CDR3 has 16 residues. The ends were cut back, 5 bases at V and 3 bases at J, with 18 bases in the middle. CDR3 in amino acids: CASSLTIGHNYNEQFF. The CDR3 nucleotides are TGCGCCAGCAGTTTAACTATTGGTCATAACTACAATGAGCAGTTCTTC.

V usage is TRBV5-1 and J usage is TRBJ1-1, with D hard to call. This CDR3 spans 15 amino acids. V lost 0 bases and J 1 base, leaving 10 bases between the germline ends. Germline CDR1 reads SGHRS; CDR2 reads YFSETQ. In nucleotides, the CDR3 is TGCGCCAGCAGCTTGGAACGGGTGGGGAACACTGAAGCTTTCTTT. Encoded protein: CASSLERVGNTEAFF.

The CDR3 DNA follows: TGCGCAGACCTGCAAAGCGGGAGGGACGTCAATGAGCAGTTCTTC. It is translated as CADLQSGRDVNEQFF. The gene calls are TRBV4-3 and TRBJ2-5; 10 bases line up with TRBD2. TRBJ2-1 explains the end of the DNA better; the J call may be wrong. The CDR3 is 15 amino acids. Germline-derived CDR1 and CDR2 are LGHNA and YSLEER.

This chain connects TRBV7-2 to TRBJ2-7, with D tentatively TRBD2 (6 bases). The CDR3 runs 15 residues. Germline V lookup: CDR1 SGHTA, CDR2 FQGNSA. The germline V and J ends were trimmed by 2 bases and 6 bases, with 17 bases remaining between them. In DNA form, the CDR3 reads TGTGCCAGCAGCTTATTGGGGACTGGGGGAGCCGAGCAGTACTTC. This codes for CASSLLGTGGAEQYF.

This chain joins TRBV7-9 and TRBJ1-2; D remains unclear. Trimming removed 5 bases from V and 2 bases from J, with 15 bases in between. This CDR3 has 15 residues. The germline CDR1 and CDR2 sequences are SEHNR and FQNEAQ (reference sequence). CDR3 loop: CASSAPWPTNYGYTF. The DNA of the CDR3 is TGTGCCAGCAGCGCGCCGTGGCCAACAAACTATGGCTACACCTTC.

The sample holds a few counts of this clonotype. The CDR3 DNA reads TGCGCCAGCAGCCAAGATGGGGACAGTAGCAATCAGCCCCAGCATTTT. The encoded protein is CASSQDGDSSNQPQHF. J is TRBJ1-5 and V is TRBV4-1; 7 positions agree with TRBD1. V was clipped by 0 bases and J by 0 bases; unmatched bases: 2. Per the germline V gene, CDR1 is MGHRA and CDR2 is YSYEKL. This CDR3 is built from 16 residues.

This clonotype has just a few counts. The CDR3 spells CASSPRIGTITEAFF. The CDR3, as DNA: TGTGCCAGCAGCCCTCGAATTGGGACTATCACTGAAGCTTTCTTT. This chain joins TRBV7-9 and TRBJ1-1; D perhaps matches TRBD1 (5 bases). The CDR3 is 15 amino acids. V lost 5 bases and J 4 bases, leaving 17 bases between the germline ends. The germline V gene encodes CDR1 SEHNR and CDR2 FQNEAQ (reference sequence).

This clonotype was recorded many times. The rearrangement joins TRBV28 to TRBJ2-5; D unresolved. Deletions cut 6 bases from V and 5 bases from J, with 16 bases between. CDR3 length: 14 residues. Germline V lookup: CDR1 MDHEN, CDR2 SYDVKM. Written as DNA, the CDR3 is TGTGCCAGCAGCGAACCGGACGTTCGGGAGACCCAGTACTTC. This gives the protein CASSEPDVRETQYF.